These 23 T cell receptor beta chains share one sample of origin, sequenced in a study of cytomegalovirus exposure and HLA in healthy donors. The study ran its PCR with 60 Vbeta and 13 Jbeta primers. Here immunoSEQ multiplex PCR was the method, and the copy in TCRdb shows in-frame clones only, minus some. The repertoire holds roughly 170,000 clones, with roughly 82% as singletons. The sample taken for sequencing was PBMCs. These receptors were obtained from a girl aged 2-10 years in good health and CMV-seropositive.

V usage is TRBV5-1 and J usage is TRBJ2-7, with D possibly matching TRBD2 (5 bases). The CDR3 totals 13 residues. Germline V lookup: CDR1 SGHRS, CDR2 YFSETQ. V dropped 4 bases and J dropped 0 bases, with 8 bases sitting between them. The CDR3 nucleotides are TGCGCCAGCAGCGTAACTAGCTCCTACGAGCAGTACTTC. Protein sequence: CASSVTSSYEQYF.

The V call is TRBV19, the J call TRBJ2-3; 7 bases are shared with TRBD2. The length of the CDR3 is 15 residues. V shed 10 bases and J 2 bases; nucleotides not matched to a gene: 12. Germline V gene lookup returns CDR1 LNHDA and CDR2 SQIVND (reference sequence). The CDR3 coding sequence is TGTGCCACTACCCCAGGGACTACAAACACAGATACGCAGTATTTT. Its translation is CATTPGTTNTDTQYF. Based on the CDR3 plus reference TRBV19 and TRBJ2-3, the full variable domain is DGGITQSPKYLFRKEGQNVTLSCEQNLNHDAMYWYRQDPGQGLRLIYYSQIVNDFQKGDIAEGYSVSREKKESFPLTVTSAQKNPTAFYLCATTPGTTNTDTQYFGPGTRLTVL.

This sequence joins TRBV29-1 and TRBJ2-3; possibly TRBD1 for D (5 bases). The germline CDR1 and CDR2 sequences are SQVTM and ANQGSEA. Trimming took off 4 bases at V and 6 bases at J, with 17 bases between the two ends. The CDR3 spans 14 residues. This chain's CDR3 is CSVGSDTIFDTQYF. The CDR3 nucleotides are TGCAGCGTTGGTTCGGACACAATTTTCGATACGCAGTATTTT.

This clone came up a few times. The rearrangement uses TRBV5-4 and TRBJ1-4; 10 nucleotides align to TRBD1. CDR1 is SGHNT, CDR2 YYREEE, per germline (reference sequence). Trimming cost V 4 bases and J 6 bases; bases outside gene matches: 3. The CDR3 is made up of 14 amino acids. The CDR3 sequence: CASSRDRGDEKLFF. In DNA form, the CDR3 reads TGTGCCAGCAGCCGGGACAGGGGAGATGAAAAACTGTTTTTT.

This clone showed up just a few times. DNA for the CDR3: TGTGCCAGCAGTGGGCCAGGGGTGCGTTCACCCCTCCACTTT. This gives the protein CASSGPGVRSPLHF. The V call is TRBV2, the J call TRBJ1-6, with a weak D call TRBD1 (6 bases). Germline CDR1 SNHLY, CDR2 FYNNEI. V was cut by 4 bases and J by 9 bases, with 13 bases left in between. The CDR3 has 14 residues.

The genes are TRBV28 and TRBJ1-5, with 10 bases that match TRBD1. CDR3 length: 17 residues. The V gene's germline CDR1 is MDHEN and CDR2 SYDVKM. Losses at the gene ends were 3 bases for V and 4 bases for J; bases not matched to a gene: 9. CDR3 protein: CASSFSLGQGDNQPQHF. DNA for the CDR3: TGTGCCAGCAGTTTCTCCCTCGGACAGGGGGATAATCAGCCCCAGCATTTT.

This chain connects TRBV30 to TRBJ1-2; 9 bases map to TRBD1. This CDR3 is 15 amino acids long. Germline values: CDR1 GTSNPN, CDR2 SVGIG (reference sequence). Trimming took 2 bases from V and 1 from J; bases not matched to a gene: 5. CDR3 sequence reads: CAWSHRDRDNYGYTF. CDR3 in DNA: TGTGCCTGGAGTCACCGGGACAGGGATAACTATGGCTACACCTTC.

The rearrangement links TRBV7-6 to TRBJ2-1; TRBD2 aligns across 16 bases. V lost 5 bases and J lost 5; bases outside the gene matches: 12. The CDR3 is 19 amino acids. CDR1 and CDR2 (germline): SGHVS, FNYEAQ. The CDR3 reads CASSNSGGLAGGLDNEQFF. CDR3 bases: TGTGCCAGCAGCAACAGCGGGGGACTAGCGGGGGGGCTCGACAATGAGCAGTTCTTC.

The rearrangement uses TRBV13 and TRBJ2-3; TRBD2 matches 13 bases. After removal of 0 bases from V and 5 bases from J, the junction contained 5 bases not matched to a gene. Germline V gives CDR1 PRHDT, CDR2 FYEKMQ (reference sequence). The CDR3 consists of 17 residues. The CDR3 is CASSLGGLAGIIDTQYF. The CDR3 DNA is TGTGCCAGCAGCTTAGGGGGACTAGCGGGAATAATAGATACGCAGTATTTT.

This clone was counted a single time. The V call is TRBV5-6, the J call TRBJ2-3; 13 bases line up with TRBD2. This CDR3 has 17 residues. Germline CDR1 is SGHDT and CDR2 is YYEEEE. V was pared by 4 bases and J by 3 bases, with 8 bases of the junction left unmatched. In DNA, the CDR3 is TGTGCCAGCAGCGAAGGACTAGCGGGAGTTTGGACAGATACGCAGTATTTT. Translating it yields CASSEGLAGVWTDTQYF.

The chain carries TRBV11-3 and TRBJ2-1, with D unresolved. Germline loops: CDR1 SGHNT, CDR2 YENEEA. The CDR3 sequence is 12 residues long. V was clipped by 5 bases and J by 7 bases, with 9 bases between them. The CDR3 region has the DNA TGTGCCAGCAGCCAGTCGGAGAATGAGCAGTTCTTC. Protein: CASSQSENEQFF.

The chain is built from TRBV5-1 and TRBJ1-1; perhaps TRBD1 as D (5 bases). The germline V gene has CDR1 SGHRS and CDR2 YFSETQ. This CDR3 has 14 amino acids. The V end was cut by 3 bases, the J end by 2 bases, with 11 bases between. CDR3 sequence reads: CASSSRGSNTEAFF. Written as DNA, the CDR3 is TGCGCCAGCAGCTCCCGGGGGTCTAACACTGAAGCTTTCTTT.

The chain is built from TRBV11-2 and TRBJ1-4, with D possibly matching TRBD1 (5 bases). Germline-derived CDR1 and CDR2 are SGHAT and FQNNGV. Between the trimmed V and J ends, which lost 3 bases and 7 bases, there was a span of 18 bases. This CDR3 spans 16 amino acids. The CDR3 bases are TGTGCCAGCAGCTTCCTGGGGGGACGGGTCGGTGAAAAACTGTTTTTT. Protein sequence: CASSFLGGRVGEKLFF. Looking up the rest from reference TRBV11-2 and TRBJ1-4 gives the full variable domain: EAGVAQSPRYKIIEKRQSVAFWCNPISGHATLYWYQQILGQGPKLLIQFQNNGVVDDSQLPKDRFSAERLKGVDSTLKIQPAKLEDSAVYLCASSFLGGRVGEKLFFGSGTQLSVL.

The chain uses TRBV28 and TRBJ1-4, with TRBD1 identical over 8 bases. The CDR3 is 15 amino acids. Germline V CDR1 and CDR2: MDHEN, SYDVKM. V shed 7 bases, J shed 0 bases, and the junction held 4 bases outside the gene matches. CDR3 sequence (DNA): TGTGCCAGCACCCCAGGGGGCACAACTAATGAAAAACTGTTTTTT. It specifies CASTPGGTTNEKLFF.

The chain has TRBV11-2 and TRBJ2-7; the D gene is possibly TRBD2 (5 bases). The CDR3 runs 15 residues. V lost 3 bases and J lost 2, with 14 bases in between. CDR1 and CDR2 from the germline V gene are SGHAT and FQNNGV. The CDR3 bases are TGTGCCAGCAGCTTCCGGACTGAGATACCCTACGAGCAGTACTTC. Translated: CASSFRTEIPYEQYF. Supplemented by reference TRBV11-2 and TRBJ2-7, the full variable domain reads EAGVAQSPRYKIIEKRQSVAFWCNPISGHATLYWYQQILGQGPKLLIQFQNNGVVDDSQLPKDRFSAERLKGVDSTLKIQPAKLEDSAVYLCASSFRTEIPYEQYFGPGTRLTVT.

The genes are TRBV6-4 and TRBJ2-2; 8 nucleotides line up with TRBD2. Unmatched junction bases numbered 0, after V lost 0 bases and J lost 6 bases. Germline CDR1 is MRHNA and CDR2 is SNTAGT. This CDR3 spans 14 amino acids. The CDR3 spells CASSDSTSAGELFF. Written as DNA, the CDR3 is TGTGCCAGCAGTGACTCGACTAGCGCCGGGGAGCTGTTTTTT.

In DNA, the CDR3 is TGCGCCAGCAGCCAAGCAGACTCGTACCAGCCCCAGCATTTT. This translates into CASSQADSYQPQHF. V gene TRBV4-1 combines with J gene TRBJ1-5, with D unresolved. In germline, CDR1 is MGHRA, CDR2 YSYEKL. Trimming took 1 base from V and 7 from J, leaving 11 bases between them. The CDR3 covers 14 residues.

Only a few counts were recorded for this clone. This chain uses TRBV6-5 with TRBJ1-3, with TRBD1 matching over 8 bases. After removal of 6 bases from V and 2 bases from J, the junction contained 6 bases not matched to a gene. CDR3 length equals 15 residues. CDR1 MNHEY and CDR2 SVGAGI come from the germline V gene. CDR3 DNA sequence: TGTGCCAGCAGGGAGACAGGGGCCGCTGGAAACACCATATATTTT. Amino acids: CASRETGAAGNTIYF.

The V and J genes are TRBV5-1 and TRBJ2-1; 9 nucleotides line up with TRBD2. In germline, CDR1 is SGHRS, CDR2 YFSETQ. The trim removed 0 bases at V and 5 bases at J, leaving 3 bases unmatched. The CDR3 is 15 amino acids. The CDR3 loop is CASSLGLADNNEQFF. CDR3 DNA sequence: TGCGCCAGCAGCTTGGGACTAGCGGATAACAATGAGCAGTTCTTC. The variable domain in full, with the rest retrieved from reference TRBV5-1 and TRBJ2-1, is KAGVTQTPRYLIKTRGQQVTLSCSPISGHRSVSWYQQTPGQGLQFLFEYFSETQRNKGNFPGRFSGRQFSNSRSEMNVSTLELGDSALYLCASSLGLADNNEQFFGPGTRLTVL.

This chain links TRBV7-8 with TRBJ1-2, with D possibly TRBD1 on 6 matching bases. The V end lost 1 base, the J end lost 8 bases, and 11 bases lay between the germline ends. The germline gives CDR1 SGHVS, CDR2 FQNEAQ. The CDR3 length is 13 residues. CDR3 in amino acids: CASSLGGGAGYTF. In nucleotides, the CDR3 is TGTGCCAGCAGCTTAGGCGGGGGGGCCGGCTACACCTTC.

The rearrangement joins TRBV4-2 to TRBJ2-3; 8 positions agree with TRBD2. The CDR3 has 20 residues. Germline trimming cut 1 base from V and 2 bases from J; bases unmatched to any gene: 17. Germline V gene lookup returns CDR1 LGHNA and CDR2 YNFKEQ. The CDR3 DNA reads TGTGCCAGCAGCCAAGTAATGCGCGGCGGGGGGACCCTTAACACAGATACGCAGTATTTT. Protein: CASSQVMRGGGTLNTDTQYF.

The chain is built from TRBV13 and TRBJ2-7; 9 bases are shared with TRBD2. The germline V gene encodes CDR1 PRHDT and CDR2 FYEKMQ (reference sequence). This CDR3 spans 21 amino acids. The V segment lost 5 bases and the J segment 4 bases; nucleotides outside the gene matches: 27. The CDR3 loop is CASSPRAGGLNIAGARYEQYF. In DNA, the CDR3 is TGTGCCAGCAGCCCCAGGGCGGGGGGACTCAATATAGCGGGAGCTAGGTACGAGCAGTACTTC.

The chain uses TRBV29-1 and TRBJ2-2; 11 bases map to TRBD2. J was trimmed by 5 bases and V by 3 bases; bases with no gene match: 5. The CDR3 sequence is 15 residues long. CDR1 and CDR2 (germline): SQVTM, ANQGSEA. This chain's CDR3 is CSVETSGIGTGELFF. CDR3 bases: TGCAGCGTTGAGACTAGCGGGATAGGGACCGGGGAGCTGTTTTTT.